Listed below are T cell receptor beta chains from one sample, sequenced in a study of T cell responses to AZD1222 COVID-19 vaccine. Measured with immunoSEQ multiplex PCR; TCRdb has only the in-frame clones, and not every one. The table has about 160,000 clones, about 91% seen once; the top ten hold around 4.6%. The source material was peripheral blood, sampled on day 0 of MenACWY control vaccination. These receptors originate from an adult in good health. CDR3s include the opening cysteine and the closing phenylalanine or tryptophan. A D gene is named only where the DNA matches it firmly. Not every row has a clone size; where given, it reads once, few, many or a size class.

DNA: TGCAGTGCTAGTCGGGGGAAAGGCTACACCTTC
CDR3: CSASRGKGYTF
J: TRBJ1-2
size: -
V: TRBV20-1
D: -

DNA: TGTGCCAGCCGGCTCGAGGGGTATCAGCCCCAGCATTTT
CDR3: CASRLEGYQPQHF
J: TRBJ1-5
size: -
V: TRBV28
D: -

DNA: TGTGCCAGCAGTTTAGTGGGACAGGGGCCGCCCTACGAGCAGTACTTC
CDR3: CASSLVGQGPPYEQYF
J: TRBJ2-7
size: -
V: TRBV27
D: TRBD1

DNA: TGTGCCAGCACCGTCACTTATAATTCACCCCTCCACTTT
CDR3: CASTVTYNSPLHF
J: TRBJ1-6
size: -
V: TRBV6-5
D: -

DNA: TGTGCTAGTGGTTTTGACAGTTACTCCTACGAGCAGTACTTC
CDR3: CASGFDSYSYEQYF
J: TRBJ2-7
size: -
V: TRBV12-5
D: -

DNA: TGTGCCAGCAGCCAAGAATGGTCGAATCAGCCCCAGCATTTT
CDR3: CASSQEWSNQPQHF
J: TRBJ1-5
size: -
V: TRBV3-1/TRBV3-2
D: -

DNA: TGTGCCAGCAGCCCATCAGGGGCCTCGGGCACTGAAGCTTTCTTT
CDR3: CASSPSGASGTEAFF
J: TRBJ1-1
size: -
V: TRBV9
D: -

DNA: TGTGCCAGCAGCTTAGCTCTCCCAGGCAATGAGCAGTTCTTC
CDR3: CASSLALPGNEQFF
J: TRBJ2-1
size: -
V: TRBV11-2
D: -

DNA: TGTGCCAGCAGTTTATTGGGGCTCGGAGGAGCTTTCTTT
CDR3: CASSLLGLGGAFF
J: TRBJ1-1
size: -
V: TRBV27
D: -

DNA: TGTGCCAGCAGATTAACCTCGGGGGGGGTTGGTTCACCCCTCCACTTT
CDR3: CASRLTSGGVGSPLHF
J: TRBJ1-6
size: -
V: TRBV7-2
D: -

DNA: TGCGCCAGCAGCCAAGAAAGGGTGAGACAGCCCCAGCATTTT
CDR3: CASSQERVRQPQHF
J: TRBJ1-5
size: -
V: TRBV4-1
D: -

DNA: TGTGCCAGTAGTATAATGCGGGAGGGAAGGAATGAGCAGTTCTTC
CDR3: CASSIMREGRNEQFF
J: TRBJ2-1
size: -
V: TRBV19
D: TRBD2

DNA: TGTGCCAGCAGCTGGGGATCCGGCAAATTTCAGCCCCAGCATTTT
CDR3: CASSWGSGKFQPQHF
J: TRBJ1-5
size: -
V: TRBV5-5
D: -

DNA: TGTGCCAGCAGCTCTCAAGCAAGACAGCCCCAGCATTTT
CDR3: CASSSQARQPQHF
J: TRBJ1-5
size: -
V: TRBV6-5
D: -

DNA: TGTGCCAGCAGTGGACCAGGAAACACCATATATTTT
CDR3: CASSGPGNTIYF
J: TRBJ1-3
size: few
V: TRBV12-3/TRBV12-4
D: -

DNA: TGTGCCAGCAGTTTCCCGACAGACTATGGCTACACCTTC
CDR3: CASSFPTDYGYTF
J: TRBJ1-2
size: -
V: TRBV6-6
D: -

DNA: TGTGCCAGCAGTTTAATAGGACAGGGTGGGCAGCCCCAGCATTTT
CDR3: CASSLIGQGGQPQHF
J: TRBJ1-5
size: -
V: TRBV28
D: TRBD1

DNA: TGTGCCAGCAGCCGTCTAGCGGGACCCGACAATGAGCAGTTCTTC
CDR3: CASSRLAGPDNEQFF
J: TRBJ2-1
size: -
V: TRBV7-2
D: TRBD2

DNA: TGTGCCAGCAGCTTAGGGGGGACCAACACCATATATTTT
CDR3: CASSLGGTNTIYF
J: TRBJ1-3
size: -
V: TRBV7-3
D: -

DNA: TGTGCCAGCACCGAAAGGGGCACAGATACGCAGTATTTT
CDR3: CASTERGTDTQYF
J: TRBJ2-3
size: once
V: TRBV6-5
D: -

DNA: TGTGCCACCAGCAGGACAGGGAGGACCGGGGAGCTGTTTTTT
CDR3: CATSRTGRTGELFF
J: TRBJ2-2
size: -
V: TRBV15
D: -

DNA: TGTGCCAGCAGGCCTGGACAGGGGGTTCCTGGGGCCAACGTCCTGACTTTC
CDR3: CASRPGQGVPGANVLTF
J: TRBJ2-6
size: -
V: TRBV2
D: TRBD1

DNA: TGTGCGGGCGGCCAGACGAACACTGAAGCTTTCTTT
CDR3: CAGGQTNTEAFF
J: TRBJ1-1
size: -
V: TRBV6-6
D: -

DNA: TGTGCCAGCAGCCCACCGGGACTAGCGGGTTTGAACACCGGGGAGCTGTTTTTT
CDR3: CASSPPGLAGLNTGELFF
J: TRBJ2-2
size: -
V: TRBV3-1/TRBV3-2
D: TRBD2

DNA: TGTGCCAGTTCGCTCAGGGTTCGGGGGGGCGAGCAGTACTTC
CDR3: CASSLRVRGGEQYF
J: TRBJ2-7
size: -
V: TRBV6-5
D: TRBD2

DNA: TGCGCCAGCAGGCAGGCTAGCGGCTACGAGCAGTACTTC
CDR3: CASRQASGYEQYF
J: TRBJ2-7
size: -
V: TRBV5-1
D: TRBD2

DNA: TGCGCCAGCAGCCAAGCTGTTAGCGGAGGCGAGCAGTACTTC
CDR3: CASSQAVSGGEQYF
J: TRBJ2-7
size: -
V: TRBV4-3
D: -

DNA: TGTGCCAGCAGTAACCCAGGGACAGGGGTCAATGAGCAGTTCTTC
CDR3: CASSNPGTGVNEQFF
J: TRBJ2-1
size: -
V: TRBV6-5
D: TRBD1

DNA: TGTGCCAGCAGCTTACGCCTAGCGGGATTGGAGCAGTACTTC
CDR3: CASSLRLAGLEQYF
J: TRBJ2-7
size: -
V: TRBV7-9
D: TRBD2

DNA: TGTGCCAGCAGCTTATCGCAGGGGCGAACCCAGCATTTT
CDR3: CASSLSQGRTQHF
J: TRBJ1-5
size: -
V: TRBV7-2
D: -

DNA: TGTGCCAGCATTTCCGGGAGGACTGGAGAGACCCAGTACTTC
CDR3: CASISGRTGETQYF
J: TRBJ2-5
size: -
V: TRBV28
D: TRBD2

DNA: TGTGCCTGGAGTGTACAGCATGGCGGCACCTTC
CDR3: CAWSVQHGGTF
J: TRBJ1-2
size: -
V: TRBV30
D: -

DNA: TGTGCCAGCAGTTACAGGGACAGAGAAGCCAAAAACATTCAGTACTTC
CDR3: CASSYRDREAKNIQYF
J: TRBJ2-4
size: once
V: TRBV28
D: TRBD1

DNA: TGCGCCAGCAGCTTCTCCGGGACATCGAACGAGCAGTACTTC
CDR3: CASSFSGTSNEQYF
J: TRBJ2-7
size: -
V: TRBV5-1
D: -

DNA: TGTGCCAGCAGCCAAGGACGGGCAGAGAACACTGAAGCTTTCTTT
CDR3: CASSQGRAENTEAFF
J: TRBJ1-1
size: -
V: TRBV3-1/TRBV3-2
D: -

DNA: TGTGCCAGCAGCGCCGGGGGTATAGGCCAGCCCCAGCATTTT
CDR3: CASSAGGIGQPQHF
J: TRBJ1-5
size: -
V: TRBV9
D: -

DNA: TGTGCCAGCCGACCCGGGACTCCGGGGGGAGAGCAGTACTTC
CDR3: CASRPGTPGGEQYF
J: TRBJ2-7
size: once
V: TRBV6-5
D: TRBD2

DNA: TGTGCCTGGAGTTCAAACTCTGGAAACACCATATATTTT
CDR3: CAWSSNSGNTIYF
J: TRBJ1-3
size: -
V: TRBV30
D: -

DNA: TGTGCCAGCAGTAGACTAGCGCAACAGGAGACCCAGTACTTC
CDR3: CASSRLAQQETQYF
J: TRBJ2-5
size: -
V: TRBV27
D: TRBD2

DNA: TGTGCCAGCAGTCCTTTTAATTCACCCCTCCACTTT
CDR3: CASSPFNSPLHF
J: TRBJ1-6
size: -
V: TRBV11-3
D: -

DNA: TGTGCCAGCAGCCCAATGGGCGGCAGGGATCAGCCCCAGCATTTT
CDR3: CASSPMGGRDQPQHF
J: TRBJ1-5
size: -
V: TRBV7-2
D: -

DNA: TGTGCCAGCAGCGCCTCCGGGACTAGCAACATTCAGTACTTC
CDR3: CASSASGTSNIQYF
J: TRBJ2-4
size: once
V: TRBV7-2
D: TRBD2

DNA: TGTGCCAGCAGTCCTTCAGGGGGCAGCTATGGCTACACCTTC
CDR3: CASSPSGGSYGYTF
J: TRBJ1-2
size: -
V: TRBV5-8
D: TRBD1

DNA: TGTGCCACCTCAAGGGGGGGGGTTGAAAAACTGTTTTTT
CDR3: CATSRGGVEKLFF
J: TRBJ1-4
size: once
V: TRBV30
D: -

DNA: TGTGCCAGCACCTACAGCAATGAGCAGTTCTTC
CDR3: CASTYSNEQFF
J: TRBJ2-1
size: -
V: TRBV2
D: -

DNA: TGTGCCAGCAGCTCGGACAGCAGTTTTACCCGGGGCTACACCTTC
CDR3: CASSSDSSFTRGYTF
J: TRBJ1-2
size: -
V: TRBV5-6
D: -

DNA: TGTGCCAGCACCCCTCTGGGTCCTGGGGACCATACGCAGTATTTT
CDR3: CASTPLGPGDHTQYF
J: TRBJ2-3
size: once
V: TRBV13
D: -

DNA: TGTGCCAGCAGCCACGTGGGGGGGAATCAGCCCCAGCATTTT
CDR3: CASSHVGGNQPQHF
J: TRBJ1-5
size: -
V: TRBV3-1/TRBV3-2
D: -